This T cell receptor beta chain was retrieved from a study of blood T cell repertoires in COVID-19. Background on the study: PBMCs, B-cell-depleted T cells, or T cells provided the cDNA or gDNA that made up the material.

Authors' analysis steps: Using reference gene primer amplification, nucleated cell counts were estimated. Sequencing used immunoSEQ multiplex PCR; TCRdb keeps in-frame clones, though not all of them. V and J calls plus clone size are reproduced from that table; the DNA served to infer D and trimming. This table holds around 240,000 clones, 65% to 90% found once. CDR1 and CDR2 from the germline V gene are MRHNA and SNTAGT. Trimming pared 3 bases from V and 9 bases from J, leaving 12 bases between. The CDR3 contains 14 residues. The source material was peripheral blood. This rearrangement joins TRBV6-4 to TRBJ1-6; a weak D match, TRBD1 (6 bases). The receptor comes from a woman in her fifties or sixties with acute or convalescent COVID-19. The CDR3 nucleotides are TGTGCCAGCAGTGAAGGTACAGGGCTTTCACCCCTCCACTTT. Its protein is CASSEGTGLSPLHF.